The clone carrying this T cell receptor (gamma chain) was observed at least ten times. This record belongs to a study of γδ T cells in repeated Plasmodium falciparum infection. In the study overall: Malian children with intense seasonal malaria exposure were compared with matched Australian children. Malaria-naive adults were infected with P. falciparum NF54 four times over around 600 days. Sampling occurred at baseline, pre-infection for selected infections, and 21 days post-infection.

Both TRG and TRD chains were sequenced from each sorted sample. TCRdb re-called the multiplex PCR reads using CATT. This repertoire shows approximately 28,000 gamma-chain clones, 3% found once; its top ten account for approximately 30%. The CDR3 totals 14 residues. Flow sorting of PBMC yielded separate Vgamma9/Vdelta2+ and Vdelta2-negative gammadelta T cell populations for bulk repertoire analysis. Sequencing was done on a sample of gamma-delta T cells from blood. The chain employs TRGV5P and TRGJ1 or TRGJ2. TRGV5P is a pseudogene. This receptor was identified in a pool of human donors (malaria-infected and uninfected, not separated). CDR3 coding DNA: TGTGCCACCTGGGGCAGGAAGGACCTATATAAGAAACTCTTT. Residues: CATWGRKDLYKKLF.